This is a list of T cell receptor beta chains from one sample in a study of control samples from healthy donors and cancer patients. The method was immunoSEQ multiplex PCR; TCRdb's version includes in-frame clones alone and lacks a portion of them. The sample holds tens of thousands of clones; approximately 90% are singletons and the top ten take 1.9%. Sequencing used PBMCs. The origin of the receptors is a woman aged 60-70 years with head and neck cancer. CDR3s include the opening cysteine and the closing phenylalanine or tryptophan. The order of the fields is V gene, clone size, D gene, J gene, CDR3 length, CDR3 DNA, CDR3 protein. A D gene is named only where the DNA matches it firmly. Clone sizes are given selectively: once, few, many, or a class where the clone is expanded.

TRBV30	.	TRBD1	TRBJ1-6	14	TGTGCCTGGAGTGCGACAGGGGGAGATTCACCCCTCCACTTT	CAWSATGGDSPLHF
TRBV5-4	.	TRBD2	TRBJ2-1	18	TGTGCCAGCAGCGATATCGGGACTAGCGGGCGGGATCGCAATGAGCAGTTCTTC	CASSDIGTSGRDRNEQFF
TRBV9	.	.	TRBJ1-3	15	TGTGCCAGCAGCGTAGAGGGGGGTCCTCGGAACACCATATATTTT	CASSVEGGPRNTIYF
TRBV7-9	few	.	TRBJ1-5	15	TGTGCCAGCAGTTTCACGACAGGCCCGGGCCAGCCCCAGCATTTT	CASSFTTGPGQPQHF
TRBV19	once	.	TRBJ1-1	14	TGTGCCAGTAGCCAGGCTGGTGGAGTCACTGAAGCTTTCTTT	CASSQAGGVTEAFF
TRBV7-7	.	TRBD1	TRBJ2-5	14	TGTGCCAGCAGCCCCGACAGGGGGCAGGAGACCCAGTACTTC	CASSPDRGQETQYF
TRBV2	once	TRBD1	TRBJ2-7	14	TGTGCCAGCAACGGACAGGGGGAGTACTACGAGCAGTACTTC	CASNGQGEYYEQYF
TRBV6-5	.	TRBD1	TRBJ1-3	15	TGTGCCAGCAATCAGGGGGCGAGCTCTGGAAACACCATATATTTT	CASNQGASSGNTIYF
TRBV28	.	.	TRBJ1-5	17	TGTGCCAGCAGTTTACCCCCGAGGGTTAGGAGCAATCAGCCCCAGCATTTT	CASSLPPRVRSNQPQHF
TRBV6-6	.	.	TRBJ1-2	16	TGTGCCAGCAGTGCCGACAGGCTCCCTCGGATATGGGGCTACACCTTC	CASSADRLPRIWGYTF